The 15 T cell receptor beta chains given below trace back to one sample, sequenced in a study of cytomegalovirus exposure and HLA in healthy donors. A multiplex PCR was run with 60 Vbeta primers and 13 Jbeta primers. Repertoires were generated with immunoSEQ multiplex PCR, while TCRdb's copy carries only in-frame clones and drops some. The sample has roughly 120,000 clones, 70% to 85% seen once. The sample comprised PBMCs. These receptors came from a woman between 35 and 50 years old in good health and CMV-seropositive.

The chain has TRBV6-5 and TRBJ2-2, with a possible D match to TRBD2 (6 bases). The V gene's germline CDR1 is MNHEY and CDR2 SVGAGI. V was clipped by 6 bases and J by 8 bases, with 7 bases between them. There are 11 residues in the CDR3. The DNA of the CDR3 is TGTGCCAGCAGGGGGGGAGGGGAGCTGTTTTTT. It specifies CASRGGGELFF.

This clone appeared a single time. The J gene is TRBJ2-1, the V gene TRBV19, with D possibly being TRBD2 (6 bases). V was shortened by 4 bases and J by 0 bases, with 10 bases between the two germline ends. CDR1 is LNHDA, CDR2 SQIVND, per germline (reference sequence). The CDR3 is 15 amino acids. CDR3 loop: CASSTKAGSYNEQFF. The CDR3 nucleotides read TGTGCCAGTAGTACGAAAGCGGGCTCCTACAATGAGCAGTTCTTC.

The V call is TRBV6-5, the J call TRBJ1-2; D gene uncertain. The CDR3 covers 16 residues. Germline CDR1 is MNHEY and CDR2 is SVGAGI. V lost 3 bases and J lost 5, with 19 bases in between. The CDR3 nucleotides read TGTGCCAGCAGTTATTTTGGAGACCGAGTTCGTTATGGCTACACCTTC. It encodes CASSYFGDRVRYGYTF.

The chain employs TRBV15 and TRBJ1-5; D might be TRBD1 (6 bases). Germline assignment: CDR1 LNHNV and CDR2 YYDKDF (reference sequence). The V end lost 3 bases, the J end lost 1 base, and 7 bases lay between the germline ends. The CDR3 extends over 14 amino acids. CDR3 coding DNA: TGTGCCACCAGCAGCCAGGGGAGCAATCAGCCCCAGCATTTT. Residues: CATSSQGSNQPQHF.

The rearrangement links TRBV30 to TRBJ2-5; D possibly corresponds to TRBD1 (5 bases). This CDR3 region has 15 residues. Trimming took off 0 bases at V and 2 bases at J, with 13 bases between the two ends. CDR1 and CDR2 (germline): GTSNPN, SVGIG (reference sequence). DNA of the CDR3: TGTGCCTGGAGTGTGGGGCAGGGCATTCAAGAGACCCAGTACTTC. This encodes CAWSVGQGIQETQYF.

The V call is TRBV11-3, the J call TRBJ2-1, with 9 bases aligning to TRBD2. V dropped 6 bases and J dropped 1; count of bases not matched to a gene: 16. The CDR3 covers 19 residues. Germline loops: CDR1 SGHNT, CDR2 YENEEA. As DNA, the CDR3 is TGTGCCAGCAGTGAGTTAGGGGAGCGACTAGCGGTATCCTACAATGAGCAGTTCTTC. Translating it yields CASSELGERLAVSYNEQFF.

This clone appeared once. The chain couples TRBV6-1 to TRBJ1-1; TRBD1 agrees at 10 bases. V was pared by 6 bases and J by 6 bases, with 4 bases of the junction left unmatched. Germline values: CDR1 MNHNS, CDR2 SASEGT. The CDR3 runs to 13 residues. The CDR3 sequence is CASRPTGGAEAFF. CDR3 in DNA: TGTGCCAGCAGGCCGACAGGGGGCGCTGAAGCTTTCTTT.

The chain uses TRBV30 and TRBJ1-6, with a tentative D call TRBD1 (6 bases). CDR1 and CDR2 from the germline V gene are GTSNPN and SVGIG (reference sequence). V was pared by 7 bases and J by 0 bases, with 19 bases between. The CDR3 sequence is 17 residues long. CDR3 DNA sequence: TGTGCCTTTCGGAAGTGGGACATCTTCTCCTATAATTCACCCCTCCACTTT. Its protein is CAFRKWDIFSYNSPLHF.

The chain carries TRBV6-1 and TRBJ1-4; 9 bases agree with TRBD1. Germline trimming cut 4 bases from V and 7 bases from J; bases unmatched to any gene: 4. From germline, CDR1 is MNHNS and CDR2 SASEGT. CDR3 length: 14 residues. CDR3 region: CASSVDRGSEKLFF. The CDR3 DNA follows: TGTGCCAGCAGTGTAGACAGGGGGAGTGAAAAACTGTTTTTT.

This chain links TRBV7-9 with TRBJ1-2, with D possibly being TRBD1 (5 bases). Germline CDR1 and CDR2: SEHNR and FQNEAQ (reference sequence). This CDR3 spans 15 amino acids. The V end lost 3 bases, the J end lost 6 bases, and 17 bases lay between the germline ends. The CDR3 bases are TGTGCCAGCAGCTTCATGCAGGGAACCTCTGATGGCTACACCTTC. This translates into CASSFMQGTSDGYTF.

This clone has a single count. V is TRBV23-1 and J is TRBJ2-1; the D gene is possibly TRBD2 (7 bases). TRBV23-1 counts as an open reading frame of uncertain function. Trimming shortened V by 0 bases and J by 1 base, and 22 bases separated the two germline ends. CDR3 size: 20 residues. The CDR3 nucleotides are TGCGCCAGCAGTCAATCTTTGCGGCAGGGGAGGGCTAAGTCCTACAATGAGCAGTTCTTC. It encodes CASSQSLRQGRAKSYNEQFF.

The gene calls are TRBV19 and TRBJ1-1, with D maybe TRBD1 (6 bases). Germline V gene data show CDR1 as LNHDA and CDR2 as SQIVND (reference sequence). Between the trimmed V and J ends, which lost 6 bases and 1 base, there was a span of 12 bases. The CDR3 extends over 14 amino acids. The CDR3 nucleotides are TGTGCCAGTAGGCTTCAGGGGAGGAACACTGAAGCTTTCTTT. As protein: CASRLQGRNTEAFF.

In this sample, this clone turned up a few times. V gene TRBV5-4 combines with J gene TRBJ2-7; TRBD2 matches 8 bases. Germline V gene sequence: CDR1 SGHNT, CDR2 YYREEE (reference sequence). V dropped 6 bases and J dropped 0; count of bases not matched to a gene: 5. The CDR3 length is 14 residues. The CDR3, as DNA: TGTGCCAGCAACACCGGGACTAGCTCCTACGAGCAGTACTTC. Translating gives CASNTGTSSYEQYF.

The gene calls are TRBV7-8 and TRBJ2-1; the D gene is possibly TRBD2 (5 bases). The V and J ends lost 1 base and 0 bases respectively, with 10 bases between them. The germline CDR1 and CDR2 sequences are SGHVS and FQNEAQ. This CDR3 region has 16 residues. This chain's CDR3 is CASSLGESSSYNEQFF. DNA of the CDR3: TGTGCCAGCAGCTTAGGGGAGTCTAGCTCCTACAATGAGCAGTTCTTC.

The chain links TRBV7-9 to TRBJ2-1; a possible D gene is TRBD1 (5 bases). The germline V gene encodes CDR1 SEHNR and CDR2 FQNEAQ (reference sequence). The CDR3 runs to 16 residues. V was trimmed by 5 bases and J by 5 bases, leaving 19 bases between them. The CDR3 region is CASSPRFLGVNNEQFF. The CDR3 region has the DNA TGTGCCAGCAGCCCACGGTTCCTAGGGGTCAACAATGAGCAGTTCTTC.